This T cell receptor (beta chain) was identified in a study of T-cell reconstitution after alpha-beta-depleted transplantation in children. General study points: Elevated TCRbeta diversity at day 60 was traced, in some patients, to surviving recipient T cells and thymic progenitors.

This clonotype was seen many times. Antigen unknown. Unique molecular identifiers featured in how the TCRbeta library was prepared. TCRdb re-called the PCR reads with MiXCR, one entry per CDR3 protein. The table includes 6,500 to 8,000 distinct CDR3 sequences, about 10% detected once. The CDR3 has 17 amino acids. CDR1 is LNHNV and CDR2 is YYDKDF in the germline V gene (reference sequence). Trimming took off 0 bases at V and 3 bases at J, with 17 bases between the two ends. The sequenced sample was PBMCs, mostly from graft donor cells, obtained 180 days after TCRalphabeta/CD19-depleted stem cell transplant. This clonotype was obtained from a child less than two years old who had a stem cell transplant for acute myeloid leukemia, so the T cells may come from the graft donor. The chain employs TRBV15 and TRBJ1-1; a weak D match, TRBD1 (6 bases). The DNA for the CDR3 is TGTGCCACCAGCAGAGATAGGGAGGGGGGGACTCACACTGAAGCTTTCTTT. It encodes CATSRDREGGTHTEAFF.